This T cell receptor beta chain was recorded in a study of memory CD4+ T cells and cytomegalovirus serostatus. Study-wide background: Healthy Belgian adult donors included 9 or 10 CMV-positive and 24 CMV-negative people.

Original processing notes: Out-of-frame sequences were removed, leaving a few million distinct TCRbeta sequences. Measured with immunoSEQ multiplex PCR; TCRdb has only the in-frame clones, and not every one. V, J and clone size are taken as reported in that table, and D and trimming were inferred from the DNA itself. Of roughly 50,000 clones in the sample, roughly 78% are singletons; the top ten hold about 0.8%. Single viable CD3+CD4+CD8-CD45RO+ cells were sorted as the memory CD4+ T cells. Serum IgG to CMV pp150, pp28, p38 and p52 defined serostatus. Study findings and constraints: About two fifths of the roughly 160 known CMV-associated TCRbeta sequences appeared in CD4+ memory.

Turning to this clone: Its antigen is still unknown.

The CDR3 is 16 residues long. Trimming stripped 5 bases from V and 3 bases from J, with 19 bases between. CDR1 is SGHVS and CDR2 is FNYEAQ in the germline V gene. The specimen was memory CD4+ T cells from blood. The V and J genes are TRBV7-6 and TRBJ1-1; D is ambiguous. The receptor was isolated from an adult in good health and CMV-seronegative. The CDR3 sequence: CASSPNVGSKYTEAFF. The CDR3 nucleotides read TGTGCCAGCAGCCCCAATGTCGGCAGTAAATACACTGAAGCTTTCTTT.